The 15 T cell receptor beta chains reported below all come from one sample, sequenced in a study of identifying expanded T cells in peripheral blood. Only in-frame clones appear in the TCRdb table, and some are missing; sequencing was by immunoSEQ multiplex PCR. The sample lists about 98,000 clones; approximately 90% were seen once. Material: blood. Receptors were obtained from a person aged 18 to 75 in good health.

CDR3 sequence (DNA): TGTGCCAGCTGCGGACAGGGGGGGAACATTCAGTACTTC. Its translation: CASCGQGGNIQYF. The chain links TRBV2 to TRBJ2-4; the match to TRBD1 covers 10 bases. The J segment lost 7 bases and the V segment lost 8 bases, leaving 5 bases of the junction unmatched. This CDR3 contains 13 residues. From germline, CDR1 is SNHLY and CDR2 FYNNEI.

The DNA for the CDR3 is TGTGCCAGCAGTCTGATCGGCGAGCAGTACTTC. It encodes CASSLIGEQYF. The gene calls are TRBV28 and TRBJ2-7; no definite D call. Trimming removed 5 bases from V and 6 bases from J, with 8 bases in between. Germline V gene data show CDR1 as MDHEN and CDR2 as SYDVKM. The length of the CDR3 is 11 residues.

The chain uses TRBV7-2 and TRBJ2-7; 8 bases line up with TRBD2. The CDR3 runs to 15 residues. Germline V gives CDR1 SGHTA, CDR2 FQGNSA. V lost 3 bases to trimming and J lost 5 bases; unmatched junction nucleotides: 9. The CDR3 DNA reads TGTGCCAGCAGCTTGGGGGGACTAGTGAAGAACGAGCAGTACTTC. Translated, it gives CASSLGGLVKNEQYF.

The rearrangement uses TRBV11-1 and TRBJ1-1, with D possibly being TRBD1 (5 bases). This CDR3 is 17 amino acids long. V was cut by 5 bases and J by 1 base, with 20 bases left in between. From germline, CDR1 is SGHAT and CDR2 FQDESV (reference sequence). CDR3 protein: CASSHRAGEGRNTEAFF. CDR3 sequence (DNA): TGTGCCAGCAGCCACCGGGCCGGGGAGGGGCGGAACACTGAAGCTTTCTTT. Filled out from reference TRBV11-1 and TRBJ1-1, the complete variable domain reads EAEVAQSPRYKITEKSQAVAFWCDPISGHATLYWYRQILGQGPELLVQFQDESVVDDSQLPKDRFSAERLKGVDSTLKIQPAELGDSAMYLCASSHRAGEGRNTEAFFGQGTRLTVV.

This chain connects TRBV6-5 to TRBJ2-7, with 7 positions matching TRBD1. The germline CDR1 and CDR2 sequences are MNHEY and SVGAGI. Losses at the gene ends were 6 bases for V and 4 bases for J; bases not matched to a gene: 12. The CDR3 covers 15 residues. CDR3 sequence reads: CASRPSGTASYEQYF. The CDR3 bases are TGTGCCAGCAGACCGTCCGGGACAGCGTCATACGAGCAGTACTTC.

This chain links TRBV5-5 with TRBJ2-7, with D perhaps TRBD2 (5 bases). The germline V gene has CDR1 SGHKS and CDR2 YYEKEE (reference sequence). The CDR3 consists of 15 residues. The V and J ends lost 4 bases and 0 bases respectively, with 14 bases between them. CDR3 in DNA: TGTGCCAGCAGCCTCCGGACTGGAAGCTCCTACGAGCAGTACTTC. It yields the protein CASSLRTGSSYEQYF. Full variable domain (rest looked up from reference TRBV5-5 and TRBJ2-7): DAGVTQSPTHLIKTRGQQVTLRCSPISGHKSVSWYQQVLGQGPQFIFQYYEKEERGRGNFPDRFSARQFPNYSSELNVNALLLGDSALYLCASSLRTGSSYEQYFGPGTRLTVT.

The J gene is TRBJ2-5, the V gene TRBV5-8; 8 bases agree with TRBD1. Germline trimming cut 4 bases from V and 3 bases from J; bases unmatched to any gene: 5. Germline loops: CDR1 SGHTS, CDR2 YDEGEE. This CDR3 comprises 14 residues. In DNA, the CDR3 is TGTGCCAGCAGCCGAAAACAGGGGGAAGAGACCCAGTACTTC. Translated: CASSRKQGEETQYF.

The J gene is TRBJ2-7, the V gene TRBV7-2; TRBD1 aligns across 9 bases. CDR1 and CDR2 (germline): SGHTA, FQGNSA. CDR3 length: 14 amino acids. The junction had 7 bases not matched to a gene; V was cut back by 5 bases and J by 5 bases. CDR3 protein: CASSRDRASNEQYF. CDR3 nucleotide sequence: TGTGCCAGCAGCCGGGACAGGGCTTCCAACGAGCAGTACTTC.

V and J are TRBV5-1 and TRBJ2-1; D not certain. The CDR3 has 14 residues. The ends were cut back, 4 bases at V and 6 bases at J, with 14 bases in the middle. CDR1 and CDR2 (germline): SGHRS, YFSETQ. The CDR3 sequence: CASSPLPQFNEQFF. The CDR3 DNA reads TGCGCCAGCAGCCCACTTCCACAATTCAATGAGCAGTTCTTC.

The chain joins TRBV2 to TRBJ1-6; D is uncertain. The CDR3 has 14 amino acids. Trimming took off 10 bases at V and 3 bases at J, with 13 bases between the two ends. Per germline, CDR1 SNHLY and CDR2 FYNNEI. CDR3 nucleotide sequence: TGTGCCATTAGTTCCACGGGCTATAATTCACCCCTCCACTTT. Residues: CAISSTGYNSPLHF.

The chain combines TRBV5-1 with TRBJ1-1, with D hard to call. Deletions cut 4 bases from V and 1 base from J, with 17 bases between. The CDR3 runs to 16 residues. The germline V gene encodes CDR1 SGHRS and CDR2 YFSETQ. The CDR3: CASSHPRTAGNTEAFF. The DNA of the CDR3 is TGCGCCAGCAGCCACCCCCGGACGGCAGGGAACACTGAAGCTTTCTTT.

This clone was counted a few times. This chain joins TRBV6-1 and TRBJ1-5, with D hard to call. The germline CDR1 and CDR2 sequences are MNHNS and SASEGT. Trimming took off 7 bases at V and 4 bases at J, with 5 bases between the two ends. CDR3 length equals 11 residues. The chain's CDR3 is CASKKNQPQHF. CDR3 coding DNA: TGTGCCAGCAAAAAGAATCAGCCCCAGCATTTT.

The chain employs TRBV30 and TRBJ1-4, with 9 bases matching TRBD1. The CDR3 is made up of 18 amino acids. Germline V gene data show CDR1 as GTSNPN and CDR2 as SVGIG (reference sequence). The ends lost 2 bases at V and 0 bases at J; junction bases unmatched: 10. CDR3: CAWSPGQGLTATNEKLFF. CDR3 DNA sequence: TGTGCCTGGAGTCCGGGACAGGGTCTGACGGCAACTAATGAAAAACTGTTTTTT. Full variable domain (remainder filled in from reference TRBV30 and TRBJ1-4): SQTIHQWPATLVQPVGSPLSLECTVEGTSNPNLYWYRQAAGRGLQLLFYSVGIGQISSEVPQNLSASRPQDRQFILSSKKLLLSDSGFYLCAWSPGQGLTATNEKLFFGSGTQLSVL.

The V gene is TRBV18, the J gene TRBJ1-1; D is unclear. CDR1 and CDR2 from the germline V gene are KGHSH and LQKENI. The CDR3 spans 14 residues. Between the trimmed V and J ends, which lost 5 bases and 1 base, there was a span of 11 bases. CDR3 sequence reads: CASSIAPGNTEAFF. CDR3 in DNA: TGTGCCAGCTCAATCGCACCAGGGAACACTGAAGCTTTCTTT.

This chain links TRBV29-1 with TRBJ1-4; weak D call: TRBD1 (5 bases). CDR1 and CDR2 (germline): SQVTM, ANQGSEA. The CDR3 sequence is 14 residues long. V shed 4 bases and J shed 1 base, with 10 bases lying between them. The CDR3 DNA reads as TGCAGCGTTGGGACATTAGGAACTAATGAAAAACTGTTTTTT. Translated: CSVGTLGTNEKLFF.